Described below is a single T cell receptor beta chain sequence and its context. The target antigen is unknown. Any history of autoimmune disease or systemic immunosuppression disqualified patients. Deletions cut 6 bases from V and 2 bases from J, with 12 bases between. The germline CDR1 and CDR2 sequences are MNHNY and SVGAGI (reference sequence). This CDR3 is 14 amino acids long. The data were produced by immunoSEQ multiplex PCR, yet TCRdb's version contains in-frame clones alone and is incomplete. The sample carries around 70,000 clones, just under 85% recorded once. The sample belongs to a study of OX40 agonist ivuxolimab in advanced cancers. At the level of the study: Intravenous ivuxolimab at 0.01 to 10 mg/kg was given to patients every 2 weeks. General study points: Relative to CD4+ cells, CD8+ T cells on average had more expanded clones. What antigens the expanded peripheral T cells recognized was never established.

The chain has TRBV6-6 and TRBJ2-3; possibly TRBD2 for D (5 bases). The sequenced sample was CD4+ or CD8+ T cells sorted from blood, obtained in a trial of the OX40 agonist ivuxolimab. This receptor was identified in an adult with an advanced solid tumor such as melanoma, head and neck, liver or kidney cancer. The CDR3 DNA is TGTGCCAGCAGGCGGGCAGACGCCACAGATACGCAGTATTTT. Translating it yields CASRRADATDTQYF.